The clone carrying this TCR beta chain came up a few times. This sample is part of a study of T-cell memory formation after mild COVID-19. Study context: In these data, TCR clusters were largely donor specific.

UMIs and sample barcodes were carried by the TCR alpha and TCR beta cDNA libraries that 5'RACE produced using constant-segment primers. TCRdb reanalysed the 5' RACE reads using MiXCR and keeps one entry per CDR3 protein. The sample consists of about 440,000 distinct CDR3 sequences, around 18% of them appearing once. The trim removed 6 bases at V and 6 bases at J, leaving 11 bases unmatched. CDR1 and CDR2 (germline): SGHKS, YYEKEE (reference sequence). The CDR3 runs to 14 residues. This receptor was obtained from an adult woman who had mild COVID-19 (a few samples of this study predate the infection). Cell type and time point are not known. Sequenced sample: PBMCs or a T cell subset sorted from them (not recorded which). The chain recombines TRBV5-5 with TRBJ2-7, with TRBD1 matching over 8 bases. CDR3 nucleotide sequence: TGTGCCAGCACCCCACGCACCACAGGGGGCGAGCAGTACTTC. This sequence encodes CASTPRTTGGEQYF.